The subject of this entry is one TCR beta chain. Primers for the PCR totalled 60 Vbeta and 13 Jbeta. Produced via immunoSEQ multiplex PCR; TCRdb's table is partial and in-frame only. The table includes about 130,000 clones, around three quarters detected once. The data were obtained in a study of cytomegalovirus exposure and HLA in healthy donors. The sequenced sample was PBMCs. The clonotype originates from a man aged 40-49 years in good health and CMV-seropositive.

The CDR3 DNA is TGTGCCAGCAGCCTTTTCCAGGATACGCAGTATTTT. It specifies CASSLFQDTQYF. The chain employs TRBV5-6 and TRBJ2-3; D remains unclear. The CDR3 has 12 amino acids. Germline CDR1 SGHDT, CDR2 YYEEEE. Trimming took off 4 bases at V and 6 bases at J, with 9 bases between the two ends.